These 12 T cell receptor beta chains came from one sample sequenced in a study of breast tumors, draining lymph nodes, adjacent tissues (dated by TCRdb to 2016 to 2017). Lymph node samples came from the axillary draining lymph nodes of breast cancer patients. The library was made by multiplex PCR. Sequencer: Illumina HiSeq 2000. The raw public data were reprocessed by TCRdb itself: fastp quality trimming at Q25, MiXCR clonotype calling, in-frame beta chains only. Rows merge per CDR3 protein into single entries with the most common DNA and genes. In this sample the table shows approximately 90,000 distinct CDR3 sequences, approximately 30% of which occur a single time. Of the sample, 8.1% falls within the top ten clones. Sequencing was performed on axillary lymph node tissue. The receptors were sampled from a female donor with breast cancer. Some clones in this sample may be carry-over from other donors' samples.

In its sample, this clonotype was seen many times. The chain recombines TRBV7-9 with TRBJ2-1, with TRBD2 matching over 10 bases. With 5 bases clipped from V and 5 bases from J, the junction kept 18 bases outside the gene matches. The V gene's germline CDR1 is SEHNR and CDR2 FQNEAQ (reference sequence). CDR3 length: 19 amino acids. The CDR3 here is CASSIPRNSGRQTNNEQFF. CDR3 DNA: TGTGCCAGCAGCATACCCAGAAATAGCGGGAGGCAGACGAACAATGAGCAGTTCTTC.

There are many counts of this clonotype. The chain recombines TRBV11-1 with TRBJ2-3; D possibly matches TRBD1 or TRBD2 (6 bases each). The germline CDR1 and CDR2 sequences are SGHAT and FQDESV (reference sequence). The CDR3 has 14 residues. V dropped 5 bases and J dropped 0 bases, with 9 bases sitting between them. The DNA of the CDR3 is TGTGCCAGCAGCCGAGGGGGGAGCACAGATACGCAGTATTTT. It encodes CASSRGGSTDTQYF.

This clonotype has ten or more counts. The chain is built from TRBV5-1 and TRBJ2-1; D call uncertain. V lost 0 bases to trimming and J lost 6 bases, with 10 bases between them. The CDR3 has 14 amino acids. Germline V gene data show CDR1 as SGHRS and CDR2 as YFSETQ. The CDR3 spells CASSLGALSNEQFF. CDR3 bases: TGCGCCAGCAGCTTGGGTGCGCTTTCCAATGAGCAGTTCTTC.

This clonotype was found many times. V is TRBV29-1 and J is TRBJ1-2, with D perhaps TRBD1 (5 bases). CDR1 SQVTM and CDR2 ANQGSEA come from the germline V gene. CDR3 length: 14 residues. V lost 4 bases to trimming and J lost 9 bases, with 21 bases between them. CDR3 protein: CSVAGTVAALSYTF. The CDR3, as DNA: TGCAGCGTTGCGGGGACCGTCGCCGCCTTGAGCTACACCTTC. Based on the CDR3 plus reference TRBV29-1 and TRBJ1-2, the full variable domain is SAVISQKPSRDICQRGTSLTIQCQVDSQVTMMFWYRQQPGQSLTLIATANQGSEATYESGFVIDKFPISRPNLTFSTLTVSNMSPEDSSIYLCSVAGTVAALSYTFGSGTRLTVV.

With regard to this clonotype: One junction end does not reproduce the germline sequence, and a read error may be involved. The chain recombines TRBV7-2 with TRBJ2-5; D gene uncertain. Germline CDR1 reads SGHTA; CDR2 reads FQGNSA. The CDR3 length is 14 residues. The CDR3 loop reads CASGLVPTRETQYF. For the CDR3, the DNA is TGTGCCAGCGGCTTAGTTCCAACACGAGAGACCCAGTACTTC.

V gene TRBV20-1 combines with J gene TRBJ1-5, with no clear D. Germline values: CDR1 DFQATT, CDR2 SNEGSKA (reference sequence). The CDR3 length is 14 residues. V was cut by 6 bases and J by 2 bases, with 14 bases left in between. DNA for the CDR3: TGCAGTGCGTCATACCTTGGGGGCAATCAGCCCCAGCATTTT. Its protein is CSASYLGGNQPQHF.

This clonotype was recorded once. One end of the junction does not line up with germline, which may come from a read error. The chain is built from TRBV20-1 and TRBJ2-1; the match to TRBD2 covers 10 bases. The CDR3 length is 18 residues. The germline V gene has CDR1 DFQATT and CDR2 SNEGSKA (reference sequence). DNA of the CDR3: TGTAGTACGAGGGGACTAGCGAGAGGCTCTCCTGGGTACAATGAGCAGTTCTTC. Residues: CSTRGLARGSPGYNEQFF.

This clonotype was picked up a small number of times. The CDR3 reads CASSDRDTGTSGTYNEQFF. The CDR3 DNA sequence: TGTGCCAGCAGTGACCGGGACACCGGGACTAGCGGTACCTACAATGAGCAGTTCTTC. The chain couples TRBV7-3 to TRBJ2-1, with 11 positions matching TRBD2. This CDR3 contains 19 residues. Germline V CDR1 and CDR2: SGHTA, FQGTGA. V lost 6 bases, J lost 2 bases, and 15 bases stayed unmatched.

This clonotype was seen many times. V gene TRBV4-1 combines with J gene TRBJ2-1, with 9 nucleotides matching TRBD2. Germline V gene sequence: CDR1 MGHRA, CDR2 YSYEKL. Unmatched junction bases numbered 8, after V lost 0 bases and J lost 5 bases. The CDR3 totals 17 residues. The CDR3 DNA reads TGCGCCAGCAGCCAAGATCGGAGCGGGGGGTCCCACAATGAGCAGTTCTTC. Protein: CASSQDRSGGSHNEQFF.

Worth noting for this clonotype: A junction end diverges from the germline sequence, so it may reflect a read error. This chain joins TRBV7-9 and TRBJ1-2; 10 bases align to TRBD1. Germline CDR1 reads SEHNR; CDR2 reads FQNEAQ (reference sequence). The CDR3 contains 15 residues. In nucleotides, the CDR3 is TGTGCCAGCAGCATGACAGGGGGCACTAACTATAGCTACCCCTTC. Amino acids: CASSMTGGTNYSYPF. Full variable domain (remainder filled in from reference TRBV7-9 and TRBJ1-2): DTGVSQNPRHKITKRGQNVTFRCDPISEHNRLYWYRQTLGQGPEFLTYFQNEAQLEKSRLLSDRFSAERPKGSFSTLEIQRTEQGDSAMYLCASSMTGGTNYSYPFGSGTRLTVV.

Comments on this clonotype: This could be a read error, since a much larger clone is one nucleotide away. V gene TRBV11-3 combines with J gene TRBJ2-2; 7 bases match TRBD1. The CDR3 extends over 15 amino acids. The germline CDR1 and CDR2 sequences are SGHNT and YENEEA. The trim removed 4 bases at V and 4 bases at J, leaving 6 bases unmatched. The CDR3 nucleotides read TGTGCCAGCAGCTCAAGGGGGCGTACCACCGGGGAGCTGTTTTTT. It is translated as CASSSRGRTTGELFF.

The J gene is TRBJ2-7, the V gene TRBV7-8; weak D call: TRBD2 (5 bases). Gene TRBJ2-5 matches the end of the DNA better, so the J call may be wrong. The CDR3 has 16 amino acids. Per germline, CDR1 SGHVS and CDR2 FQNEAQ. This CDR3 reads CASSLGRGSGQETQYF. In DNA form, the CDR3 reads TGTGCCAGCAGCCTAGGAAGAGGGAGCGGCCAAGAGACCCAGTACTTC.